This T cell receptor (beta chain) appears in the sequencing data of a study of read filtering for tumor transcriptome and immune sequencing. Across the study: Mean patient age was roughly 66 years, range about 40 to 85; around 17 male, around 15 female.

Findings and limits, study-wide: About four fifths of IR-seq clonotypes had one read, totaling around 4% of reads; RNA-seq: 74.6% and 44.6%. Compared with RNA-seq, IR-seq gave much higher clonotype depth and reliability.

This clonotype was seen many times. Its antigen is not identified. This library used 300 to 500 ng RNA and molecular barcoded adaptors spanning alpha/delta and beta/gamma chains. Each CDR3 protein is one row after TCRdb ran MiXCR on the reads. The sample carries approximately 65,000 distinct CDR3 sequences, about 14% recorded once. Sample: a population of CD138-negative cells sorted from bone marrow. This TCR came from a donor at least 40 years old with multiple myeloma.

As DNA, the CDR3 is TGTGCCAGCAGTCCACCGACAGGTCTCACAGATACGCAGTATTTT. It specifies CASSPPTGLTDTQYF. The V call is TRBV28, the J call TRBJ2-3; D is perhaps TRBD1 (6 bases). CDR1 and CDR2 from the germline V gene are MDHEN and SYDVKM. This CDR3 is built from 15 residues. The V end was cut by 5 bases, the J end by 2 bases, with 14 bases between. The variable domain in full, completed from reference TRBV28 and TRBJ2-3, reads DVKVTQSSRYLVKRTGEKVFLECVQDMDHENMFWYRQDPGLGLRLIYFSYDVKMKEKGDIPEGYSVSREKKERFSLILESASTNQTSMYLCASSPPTGLTDTQYFGPGTRLTVL.